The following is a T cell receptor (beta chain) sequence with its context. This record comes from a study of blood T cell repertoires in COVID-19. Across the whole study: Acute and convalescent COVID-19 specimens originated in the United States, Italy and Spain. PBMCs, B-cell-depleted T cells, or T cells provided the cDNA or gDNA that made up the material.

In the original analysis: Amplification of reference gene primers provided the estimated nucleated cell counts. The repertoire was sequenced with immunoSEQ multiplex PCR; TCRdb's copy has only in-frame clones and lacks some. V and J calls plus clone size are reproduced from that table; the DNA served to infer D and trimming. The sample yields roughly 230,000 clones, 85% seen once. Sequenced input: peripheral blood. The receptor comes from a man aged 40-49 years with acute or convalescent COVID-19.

The CDR3 protein is CASSVGRTGVYEQYF. CDR3 DNA sequence: TGTGCCAGCAGCGTAGGGCGGACAGGGGTCTACGAGCAGTACTTC. The chain combines TRBV9 with TRBJ2-7, with 9 bases fitting TRBD1. In germline, CDR1 is SGDLS, CDR2 YYNGEE. With 0 bases clipped from V and 3 bases from J, the junction kept 4 bases outside the gene matches. This CDR3 spans 15 amino acids.